This T cell receptor (beta chain) was documented in a study of human T cells and chemical hapten exposure. Time point given: patch test 1, 2 weeks after DPC sensitization. As to treatment: therapeutic diphenylcyclopropenone sensitization with weekly scalp DPC. Germline V gene lookup returns CDR1 MNHNY and CDR2 SVGAGI (reference sequence). The CDR3 is 13 residues long. Between the trimmed V and J ends, which lost 2 bases and 3 bases, there was a span of 7 bases. Using its own MiXCR run on the RACE reads, TCRdb lists one record per CDR3 protein. Here the sample spans around 340,000 distinct CDR3 sequences, roughly 6.9% being singletons.

The sample in question was whole blood, obtained in connection with sensitization to the hapten diphenylcyclopropenone (DPC). This receptor was taken from a woman younger than 30 with alopecia areata. Some clones in this sample may be carry-over from other donors' samples. The rearrangement links TRBV6-6 to TRBJ1-2; D not resolved. CDR3 bases: TGTGCCAGCAGTTACAGGGAGGACTATGGCTACACCTTC. It yields the protein CASSYREDYGYTF.